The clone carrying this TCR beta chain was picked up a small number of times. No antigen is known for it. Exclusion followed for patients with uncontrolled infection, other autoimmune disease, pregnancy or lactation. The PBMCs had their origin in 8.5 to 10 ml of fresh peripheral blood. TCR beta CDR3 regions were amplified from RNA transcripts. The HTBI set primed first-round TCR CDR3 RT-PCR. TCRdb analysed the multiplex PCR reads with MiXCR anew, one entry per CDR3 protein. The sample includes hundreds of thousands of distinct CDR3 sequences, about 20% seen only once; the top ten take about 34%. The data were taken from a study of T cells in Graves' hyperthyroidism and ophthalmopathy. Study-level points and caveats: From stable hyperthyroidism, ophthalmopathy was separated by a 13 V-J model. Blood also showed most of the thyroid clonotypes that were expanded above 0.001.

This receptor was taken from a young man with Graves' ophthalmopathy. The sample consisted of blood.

In DNA form, the CDR3 reads TGTGCCAGCAGCCGGTACCTTGCGGGCGGACCTTACGAGCAGTACTTC. Protein product: CASSRYLAGGPYEQYF. The chain recombines TRBV12-3 or TRBV12-4 with TRBJ2-7, with D perhaps TRBD2 (5 bases). Trimming took 6 bases from V and 4 from J, leaving 22 bases between them. The CDR3 consists of 16 residues.